The 27 T cell receptor beta chains listed next were all sequenced from one sample in a study of T cell responses to AZD1222 COVID-19 vaccine. The method was immunoSEQ multiplex PCR; TCRdb's version includes in-frame clones alone and lacks a portion of them. The sample holds fewer than 150,000 clones, nearly 95% seen once. Source: peripheral blood, taken on day 0 of AZD1222 vaccination. These receptors all come from an adult in good health.

V usage is TRBV4-1 and J usage is TRBJ1-6, with TRBD1 identical over 8 bases. The CDR3 has 15 residues. V shed 1 base and J 7 bases; nucleotides not matched to a gene: 3. The germline V gene encodes CDR1 MGHRA and CDR2 YSYEKL. CDR3 loop: CASSQGGQGNSPLHF. The CDR3, as DNA: TGCGCCAGCAGCCAAGGAGGACAGGGAAATTCACCCCTCCACTTT.

V gene TRBV9 combines with J gene TRBJ2-2; D is uncertain. The germline CDR1 and CDR2 sequences are SGDLS and YYNGEE. This CDR3 comprises 14 residues. V was shortened by 3 bases and J by 3 bases, with 9 bases between the two germline ends. The CDR3 coding sequence is TGTGCCAGCAGCGGCGGTTCGGACACCGGGGAGCTGTTTTTT. Its translation is CASSGGSDTGELFF.

The rearrangement uses TRBV6-2 or TRBV6-3 and TRBJ2-1, with 16 bases lining up with TRBD2. J was trimmed by 9 bases and V by 4 bases; bases with no gene match: 6. This CDR3 contains 16 residues. CDR1 and CDR2 (germline): MNHEY, SVGEGT. CDR3 protein: CASSSGTSGGALEQFF. CDR3 bases: TGTGCCAGCAGTTCCGGGACTAGCGGGGGGGCCCTTGAGCAGTTCTTC.

The rearrangement joins TRBV12-3 or TRBV12-4 to TRBJ1-1; D remains unclear. V dropped 10 bases and J dropped 1 base, with 7 bases sitting between them. The CDR3 runs to 11 residues. The CDR3: CATGRNTEAFF. The CDR3 coding sequence is TGTGCCACCGGAAGGAACACTGAAGCTTTCTTT.

In its sample, this clone was seen once. The chain is built from TRBV11-2 and TRBJ1-1; maybe TRBD1 (6 bases). Trimming stripped 11 bases from V and 5 bases from J, with 15 bases between. The CDR3 has 12 amino acids. Looked up from germline, CDR1 is SGHAT and CDR2 is FQNNGV. Here the CDR3 DNA reads TGTGCCTTCCGGACAGCGGAAACTGAAGCTTTCTTT. Translating it yields CAFRTAETEAFF.

This clone showed up just once. The gene calls are TRBV2 and TRBJ2-2, with D perhaps TRBD2 (5 bases). The CDR3 sequence is 16 residues long. Germline-derived CDR1 and CDR2 are SNHLY and FYNNEI. The V and J ends lost 6 bases and 6 bases respectively, with 20 bases between them. CDR3 in amino acids: CASSPTGGALAGELFF. The CDR3 DNA reads TGTGCCAGCAGCCCGACCGGAGGCGCCTTGGCCGGGGAGCTGTTTTTT. Full variable domain (remainder filled in from reference TRBV2 and TRBJ2-2): EPEVTQTPSHQVTQMGQEVILRCVPISNHLYFYWYRQILGQKVEFLVSFYNNEISEKSEIFDDQFSVERPDGSNFTLKIRSTKLEDSAMYFCASSPTGGALAGELFFGEGSRLTVL.

J is TRBJ1-1 and V is TRBV12-3 or TRBV12-4; D is ambiguous. The CDR3 is made up of 12 amino acids. Trimming stripped 6 bases from V and 5 bases from J, with 10 bases between. Here the CDR3 DNA reads TGTGCCAGCAGCCCTCGGAGGACTGAAGCTTTCTTT. Amino acids: CASSPRRTEAFF.

The V and J genes are TRBV5-5 and TRBJ1-4; a weak D match, TRBD1 (5 bases). Germline lookup yields CDR1 SGHKS and CDR2 YYEKEE (reference sequence). Trimming shortened V by 2 bases and J by 7 bases, and 15 bases separated the two germline ends. The CDR3 runs 15 residues. CDR3 DNA: TGTGCCAGCAGCTTTTTGGTTGGGACGAGTGAAAAACTGTTTTTT. Translating gives CASSFLVGTSEKLFF.

The chain recombines TRBV5-1 with TRBJ2-5, with D unclear. The germline CDR1 and CDR2 sequences are SGHRS and YFSETQ. The CDR3 runs 14 residues. V lost 1 base and J lost 1, with 8 bases in between. In nucleotides, the CDR3 is TGCGCCAGCAGCTTGAGGCGGATCCAAGAGACCCAGTACTTC. It yields the protein CASSLRRIQETQYF.

The chain carries TRBV7-6 and TRBJ1-4; the D gene is possibly TRBD1 (5 bases). CDR3 length: 14 residues. Germline V lookup: CDR1 SGHVS, CDR2 FNYEAQ. The V end lost 4 bases, the J end lost 8 bases, and 14 bases lay between the germline ends. CDR3 in DNA: TGTGCCAGCAGCTCAGCAGATCGGGACGAAAAACTGTTTTTT. Its translation: CASSSADRDEKLFF.

This clone was detected a few times. The V and J genes are TRBV27 and TRBJ2-3; D is unclear. The CDR3 covers 15 residues. Between the trimmed V and J ends, which lost 5 bases and 0 bases, there was a span of 12 bases. CDR1 is MNHEY, CDR2 SMNVEV, per germline (reference sequence). The CDR3 sequence: CASSVRQASTDTQYF. The CDR3 nucleotides read TGTGCCAGCAGTGTTCGACAAGCTAGCACAGATACGCAGTATTTT.

The CDR3: CASSFGQANYEQYF. The DNA of the CDR3 is TGTGCCAGCAGCTTCGGACAAGCCAACTACGAGCAGTACTTC. The chain recombines TRBV5-6 with TRBJ2-7, with D maybe TRBD1 (5 bases). The CDR3 length is 14 residues. V lost 2 bases, J lost 3 bases, and 12 bases lay in between. Per germline, CDR1 SGHDT and CDR2 YYEEEE.

This chain uses TRBV6-6 with TRBJ1-2, with D possibly matching TRBD1 (5 bases). Germline CDR1 MNHNY, CDR2 SVGAGI (reference sequence). This CDR3 contains 13 residues. V lost 5 bases, J lost 8 bases, and 15 bases lay in between. The CDR3 is CASSGRERQGYTF. The CDR3 bases are TGTGCCAGCAGTGGCAGGGAGCGACAAGGCTACACCTTC.

The rearrangement links TRBV15 to TRBJ1-1, with D maybe TRBD1 (5 bases). CDR3 size: 15 residues. The germline V gene encodes CDR1 LNHNV and CDR2 YYDKDF (reference sequence). V was pared by 2 bases and J by 3 bases, with 13 bases between. The CDR3 coding sequence is TGTGCCACCAGCAGACCGGCCGCGGGGGACACTGAAGCTTTCTTT. It is translated as CATSRPAAGDTEAFF.

This chain links TRBV5-1 with TRBJ1-2; no clear D gene. Looked up from germline, CDR1 is SGHRS and CDR2 is YFSETQ. V was shortened by 2 bases and J by 3 bases, with 8 bases between the two germline ends. The CDR3 spans 13 residues. The CDR3 DNA follows: TGCGCCAGCAGCTTTGGTTTCGACTATGGCTACACCTTC. This translates into CASSFGFDYGYTF.

V usage is TRBV7-9 and J usage is TRBJ1-2; D gene ambiguous. The V gene lost 5 bases and the J gene lost 2 bases, with 9 bases spanning the gap. Per the germline V gene, CDR1 is SEHNR and CDR2 is FQNEAQ (reference sequence). The CDR3 covers 13 residues. The CDR3 reads CASSVGRNYGYTF. In DNA form, the CDR3 reads TGTGCCAGCAGCGTCGGACGGAACTATGGCTACACCTTC. Full variable domain (remainder filled in from reference TRBV7-9 and TRBJ1-2): DTGVSQNPRHKITKRGQNVTFRCDPISEHNRLYWYRQTLGQGPEFLTYFQNEAQLEKSRLLSDRFSAERPKGSFSTLEIQRTEQGDSAMYLCASSVGRNYGYTFGSGTRLTVV.

This clone has a single count. V gene TRBV2 combines with J gene TRBJ1-4; 7 bases map to TRBD1. CDR3 length: 16 residues. Germline V gene data show CDR1 as SNHLY and CDR2 as FYNNEI. V lost 1 base, J lost 3 bases, and 5 bases stayed unmatched. CDR3 amino acids: CASSEVRTGSNEKLFF. CDR3 sequence (DNA): TGTGCCAGCAGTGAAGTTCGGACAGGCTCTAATGAAAAACTGTTTTTT.

The CDR3 sequence is CASQRTGNQPQHF. In DNA form, the CDR3 reads TGTGCCAGCCAGAGGACGGGCAATCAGCCCCAGCATTTT. The rearrangement uses TRBV2 and TRBJ1-5; D is uncertain. V lost 8 bases and J lost 2, with 10 bases in between. This CDR3 contains 13 residues. Per the germline V gene, CDR1 is SNHLY and CDR2 is FYNNEI.

This sequence joins TRBV18 and TRBJ2-6; no reliable D call. CDR3 length equals 14 residues. Between the trimmed V and J ends, which lost 2 bases and 4 bases, there was a span of 6 bases. Germline CDR1 reads KGHSH; CDR2 reads LQKENI. CDR3 sequence (DNA): TGTGCCAGCTCACCAGGTGGGGGGGCCAACGTCCTGACTTTC. Its protein is CASSPGGGANVLTF.

The CDR3 nucleotides are TGTGCCAGCAGCTTAGTAGGGACACTCTTCGGAAACACCATATATTTT. It yields the protein CASSLVGTLFGNTIYF. The chain couples TRBV7-2 to TRBJ1-3; D is possibly TRBD1 (6 bases). The V and J ends lost 1 base and 4 bases respectively, with 14 bases between them. The CDR3 extends over 16 amino acids. The germline V gene encodes CDR1 SGHTA and CDR2 FQGNSA. The variable domain in full, with the rest retrieved from reference TRBV7-2 and TRBJ1-3, is GAGVSQSPSNKVTEKGKDVELRCDPISGHTALYWYRQSLGQGLEFLIYFQGNSAPDKSGLPSDRFSAERTGGSVSTLTIQRTQQEDSAVYLCASSLVGTLFGNTIYFGEGSWLTVV.

The V and J genes are TRBV25-1 and TRBJ1-4; 8 bases map to TRBD1. Germline values: CDR1 MGHDK, CDR2 SYGVNS. The CDR3 sequence is 16 residues long. The junction had 11 bases not matched to a gene; V was cut back by 3 bases and J by 8 bases. The CDR3, as DNA: TGTGCCAGCAGTGACTACTCGACAGGGGACAACGAAAAACTGTTTTTT. It translates to CASSDYSTGDNEKLFF. The full variable domain, with the rest looked up from reference TRBV25-1 and TRBJ1-4, is EADIYQTPRYLVIGTGKKITLECSQTMGHDKMYWYQQDPGMELHLIHYSYGVNSTEKGDLSSESTVSRIRTEHFPLTLESARPSHTSQYLCASSDYSTGDNEKLFFGSGTQLSVL.

The count of this clone is one. The chain couples TRBV6-5 to TRBJ2-5; 8 bases line up with TRBD2. Trimming removed 7 bases from V and 4 bases from J; junction bases left unmatched: 5. This CDR3 is 13 amino acids long. CDR1 is MNHEY and CDR2 is SVGAGI in the germline V gene. CDR3 region: CASIAGSGETQYF. CDR3 coding DNA: TGTGCCAGCATAGCGGGGTCCGGAGAGACCCAGTACTTC.

This sequence joins TRBV10-1 and TRBJ2-5; D gene uncertain. The CDR3 is 13 residues long. Germline V gene lookup returns CDR1 WNHNN and CDR2 SYGVQD (reference sequence). V dropped 3 bases and J dropped 2 bases, with 7 bases sitting between them. CDR3 sequence: CASSDRIQETQYF. Written as DNA, the CDR3 is TGCGCCAGCAGTGACAGGATTCAAGAGACCCAGTACTTC.

The chain recombines TRBV5-1 with TRBJ2-2; 9 bases are a match to TRBD2. This CDR3 region has 16 residues. Per germline, CDR1 SGHRS and CDR2 YFSETQ. The trim removed 4 bases at V and 1 base at J, leaving 5 bases unmatched. CDR3 in DNA: TGCGCCAGCAGCCTGGGACTAGCTGAGAACACCGGGGAGCTGTTTTTT. Protein sequence: CASSLGLAENTGELFF.

The J gene is TRBJ2-3, the V gene TRBV2, with TRBD2 as a possible D gene (6 bases). The CDR3 covers 14 residues. The germline V gene has CDR1 SNHLY and CDR2 FYNNEI. V lost 1 base to trimming and J lost 3 bases, with 8 bases between them. CDR3 protein: CASSEGTTTDTQYF. CDR3 bases: TGTGCCAGCAGTGAAGGGACTACTACAGATACGCAGTATTTT.

The J gene is TRBJ1-1, the V gene TRBV18; the D gene is possibly TRBD1 (6 bases). The germline CDR1 and CDR2 sequences are KGHSH and LQKENI. This CDR3 has 13 amino acids. Trimming removed 6 bases from V and 1 base from J, with 9 bases in between. The CDR3 DNA sequence: TGTGCCAGCTCGATGGACAGGAACACTGAAGCTTTCTTT. It translates to CASSMDRNTEAFF.

V usage is TRBV5-1 and J usage is TRBJ1-1; a possible D gene is TRBD1 (6 bases). V lost 1 base and J lost 11, with 12 bases in between. The CDR3 sequence is 12 residues long. Looked up from germline, CDR1 is SGHRS and CDR2 is YFSETQ. The CDR3 DNA is TGCGCCAGCAGCTTGAACAGGGTGGATGCTTTCTTT. Translating gives CASSLNRVDAFF.